These 29 T cell receptor beta chains came from one sample sequenced in a study of T cells in Graves' hyperthyroidism and ophthalmopathy. TCR beta CDR3 regions were amplified from RNA. HTBI primers were the set used in a first-round RT-PCR of the TCR CDR3. TCRdb independently ran MiXCR on the multiplex PCR reads; one entry per CDR3 protein. Of some 500,000 distinct CDR3 sequences listed, roughly 24% are singletons. Sequenced material: blood. The receptors were gathered from a woman in her twenties or thirties with Graves' ophthalmopathy.

This clonotype was picked up many times. The chain carries TRBV9 and TRBJ2-7; TRBD1 matches at 7 bases. V lost 3 bases, J lost 5 bases, and 11 bases stayed unmatched. This CDR3 contains 15 residues. CDR1 is SGDLS, CDR2 YYNGEE, per germline. DNA for the CDR3: TGTGCCAGCAGCGCGACGACAGGGTACTTCCACGAGCAGTACTTC. It yields the protein CASSATTGYFHEQYF.

CDR3 protein: CATSDPTVTYEQYF. The CDR3, as DNA: TGTGCCACCAGTGATCCTACAGTGACCTACGAGCAGTACTTC. The chain couples TRBV24-1 to TRBJ2-7; D unresolved. Trimming pared 3 bases from V and 2 bases from J, leaving 10 bases between. Per the germline V gene, CDR1 is KGHDR and CDR2 is SFDVKD. This CDR3 contains 14 residues.

This clonotype has ten or more counts. The genes are TRBV30 and TRBJ1-5; tentatively, D is TRBD1 (5 bases). The CDR3 extends over 14 amino acids. CDR1 and CDR2 from the germline V gene are GTSNPN and SVGIG (reference sequence). V lost 0 bases and J 5 bases, leaving 11 bases between the germline ends. The CDR3: CAWSVGAPHQPQHF. In DNA, the CDR3 is TGTGCCTGGAGTGTTGGGGCCCCTCATCAGCCCCAGCATTTT. The full variable domain, in which reference TRBV30 and TRBJ1-5 provide the parts outside the CDR3, is SQTIHQWPATLVQPVGSPLSLECTVEGTSNPNLYWYRQAAGRGLQLLFYSVGIGQISSEVPQNLSASRPQDRQFILSSKKLLLSDSGFYLCAWSVGAPHQPQHFGDGTRLSIL.

This sequence joins TRBV7-2 and TRBJ2-5; 8 bases are a match to TRBD2. Losses at the gene ends were 1 base for V and 5 bases for J; bases not matched to a gene: 3. The CDR3 loop spans 14 amino acids. Germline V lookup: CDR1 SGHTA, CDR2 FQGNSA. As DNA, the CDR3 is TGTGCCAGCAGCTTAGGACTAGCGCTGGAGACCCAGTACTTC. This translates into CASSLGLALETQYF.

This clonotype was detected many times. The rearrangement joins TRBV11-2 to TRBJ1-1, with a tentative D call TRBD1 (6 bases). CDR3 length: 14 residues. The germline gives CDR1 SGHAT, CDR2 FQNNGV. V gave up 3 bases and J gave up 3 bases, with 11 bases separating them. This CDR3 is CASSFGGEDTEAFF. CDR3 sequence (DNA): TGTGCCAGCAGCTTCGGGGGCGAGGACACTGAAGCTTTCTTT.

This clonotype was seen at least ten times. The chain recombines TRBV7-9 with TRBJ2-5; D might be TRBD2 (5 bases). The CDR3 runs 14 residues. The ends were cut back, 3 bases at V and 2 bases at J, with 10 bases in the middle. CDR1 SEHNR and CDR2 FQNEAQ come from the germline V gene (reference sequence). This CDR3 is CASSLASGQETQYF. In DNA form, the CDR3 reads TGTGCCAGCAGCTTGGCCAGCGGACAAGAGACCCAGTACTTC.

This clonotype was detected only a few times. The J gene is TRBJ1-5, the V gene TRBV2; no clear D gene. V gave up 0 bases and J gave up 0 bases, with 6 bases separating them. The germline V gene encodes CDR1 SNHLY and CDR2 FYNNEI. CDR3 length: 15 amino acids. CDR3 nucleotides: TGTGCCAGCAGTGAAGCGCAGCATAGCAATCAGCCCCAGCATTTT. Its translation: CASSEAQHSNQPQHF.

This clonotype was seen a single time. The CDR3 loop is CASSYSGPNSPLHF. CDR3 nucleotides: TGTGCCAGCAGTTACTCGGGACCAAATTCACCCCTCCACTTT. V and J are TRBV7-9 and TRBJ1-6; D might be TRBD1 (5 bases). V was trimmed by 6 bases and J by 7 bases, leaving 13 bases between them. This CDR3 has 14 residues. The germline V gene encodes CDR1 SEHNR and CDR2 FQNEAQ (reference sequence).

This clonotype has a count of ten or more. The CDR3 protein is CSARRPQNYGYTF. CDR3 in DNA: TGCAGTGCTAGACGCCCTCAAAACTATGGCTACACCTTC. The chain links TRBV20-1 to TRBJ1-2; D not resolved. Germline-derived CDR1 and CDR2 are DFQATT and SNEGSKA (reference sequence). The CDR3 is 13 amino acids. V shed 2 bases and J shed 2 bases, with 9 bases lying between them.

This clonotype has just a few counts. This could be a read error, since a much larger clone is one nucleotide away. The chain links TRBV6-5 to TRBJ1-3; D unresolved. Germline lookup yields CDR1 MNHEY and CDR2 SVGAGI. There are 15 residues in the CDR3. CDR3 coding DNA: TGTGCCAGCAGTTACGGATCCGACTCTGGAAACACCACATATTTT. Translating gives CASSYGSDSGNTTYF.

The sample holds many counts of this clonotype. J is TRBJ1-1 and V is TRBV20-1, with TRBD1 matching over 10 bases. CDR3 length equals 13 residues. The V gene's germline CDR1 is DFQATT and CDR2 SNEGSKA (reference sequence). V trimming: 1 base; J trimming: 4 bases; junction bases outside the gene matches: 0. The CDR3 reads CSARGTGGTEAFF. The CDR3 DNA sequence: TGCAGTGCTAGAGGGACAGGGGGCACTGAAGCTTTCTTT.

The rearrangement joins TRBV12-3 or TRBV12-4 to TRBJ1-2, with D perhaps matching TRBD1 (6 bases). Trimming pared 5 bases from V and 7 bases from J, leaving 14 bases between. The CDR3 consists of 13 residues. CDR3 loop: CASSTDRRVGYTF. In DNA, the CDR3 is TGTGCCAGCAGTACAGACAGGAGGGTTGGCTACACCTTC.

The sample holds a few counts of this clonotype. The CDR3 nucleotides read TGTGCCAGCACCGACGATGGGTTCGGTGGCTACACCTTC. Protein product: CASTDDGFGGYTF. The chain uses TRBV28 and TRBJ1-2, with unresolved D. Germline V lookup: CDR1 MDHEN, CDR2 SYDVKM. Trimming cost V 7 bases and J 7 bases, with 16 bases left between them. The CDR3 is made up of 13 amino acids.

The V and J genes are TRBV18 and TRBJ1-2; maybe TRBD1 (6 bases). Trimming pared 6 bases from V and 0 bases from J, leaving 14 bases between. The CDR3 has 15 amino acids. Per germline, CDR1 KGHSH and CDR2 LQKENI. The CDR3 DNA is TGTGCCAGCTCTCAGGGGACAAGAGCTAACTATGGCTACACCTTC. It specifies CASSQGTRANYGYTF.

This clonotype appeared a few times. The chain employs TRBV30 and TRBJ1-6, with 8 bases aligning to TRBD1. The V and J ends lost 0 bases and 8 bases, in that order; junction bases with no gene match: 15. CDR1 is GTSNPN and CDR2 is SVGIG in the germline V gene (reference sequence). CDR3 length: 18 amino acids. CDR3 protein: CAWSVKGQGLALDSPLHF. CDR3 bases: TGTGCCTGGAGTGTAAAAGGACAGGGTTTGGCGTTGGATTCACCCCTCCACTTT. Complete variable domain (other parts from reference TRBV30 and TRBJ1-6): SQTIHQWPATLVQPVGSPLSLECTVEGTSNPNLYWYRQAAGRGLQLLFYSVGIGQISSEVPQNLSASRPQDRQFILSSKKLLLSDSGFYLCAWSVKGQGLALDSPLHFGNGTRLTVT.

This clonotype turned up a few times. CDR3 DNA sequence: TGTGCCAGCAGCCGGATTCTCCGGGACGGAGGGGGGGTTGGCAATCAGCCCCAGCATTTT. Its protein product is CASSRILRDGGGVGNQPQHF. This chain connects TRBV13 to TRBJ1-5; TRBD1 might be the D (6 bases). Germline lookup yields CDR1 PRHDT and CDR2 FYEKMQ (reference sequence). The CDR3 is 20 amino acids. The ends were cut back, 5 bases at V and 2 bases at J, with 28 bases in the middle.

This clonotype was counted at least ten times. The J gene is TRBJ1-5, the V gene TRBV20-1, with TRBD1 identical over 8 bases. CDR3 length: 14 amino acids. With 4 bases clipped from V and 6 bases from J, the junction kept 8 bases outside the gene matches. Germline V CDR1 and CDR2: DFQATT, SNEGSKA (reference sequence). The DNA for the CDR3 is TGCAGTGCTACGCGGACAGGGCGGATTCAGCCCCAGCATTTT. Amino acids: CSATRTGRIQPQHF.

This clonotype was recorded a few times. V is TRBV10-2 and J is TRBJ1-2; D is uncertain. Germline loops: CDR1 WSHSY, CDR2 SAAADI. The CDR3 runs 14 residues. V gave up 5 bases and J gave up 2 bases, with 12 bases separating them. Here the CDR3 reads CASSHEVGNYGYTF. CDR3 sequence (DNA): TGCGCCAGCAGTCACGAGGTGGGGAACTATGGCTACACCTTC.

The V and J genes are TRBV30 and TRBJ2-5; D assignment may be TRBD1 or TRBD2 (6 bases each). The CDR3 loop spans 14 amino acids. V gave up 0 bases and J gave up 5 bases, with 13 bases separating them. CDR1 and CDR2 (germline): GTSNPN, SVGIG (reference sequence). In nucleotides, the CDR3 is TGTGCCTGGAGTGTATGGGACGGGGGCGAGACCCAGTACTTC. It is translated as CAWSVWDGGETQYF.

The J gene is TRBJ1-1, the V gene TRBV7-9; no clear D. Trimming shortened V by 4 bases and J by 11 bases, and 17 bases separated the two germline ends. The V gene's germline CDR1 is SEHNR and CDR2 FQNEAQ (reference sequence). This CDR3 spans 13 amino acids. DNA of the CDR3: TGTGCCAGCAGCTCTCCTTCCCGGGTAGGGGCTTTCTTT. This sequence encodes CASSSPSRVGAFF.

V gene TRBV12-3 or TRBV12-4 combines with J gene TRBJ2-5, with 9 bases identical to TRBD1. This CDR3 is built from 14 residues. V gave up 8 bases and J gave up 5 bases; unmatched junction bases: 9. In nucleotides, the CDR3 is TGTGCCAGCGCCAGACAGGGGGTAGGGGAGACCCAGTACTTC. It translates to CASARQGVGETQYF.

Ten or more counts support this clonotype. The rearrangement joins TRBV12-3 or TRBV12-4 to TRBJ1-1; D remains ambiguous. Trimming took 6 bases from V and 5 from J, leaving 19 bases between them. This CDR3 contains 15 residues. The CDR3: CASSPPRQEKTEAFF. For the CDR3, the DNA is TGTGCCAGCAGCCCGCCTAGGCAGGAGAAAACTGAAGCTTTCTTT.

This clonotype was detected ten times or more. The chain links TRBV4-1 to TRBJ1-2; the D is unclear. This CDR3 has 18 amino acids. Trimming pared 0 bases from V and 8 bases from J, leaving 25 bases between. Germline V lookup: CDR1 MGHRA, CDR2 YSYEKL. DNA for the CDR3: TGCGCCAGCAGCCAAGATCTTTCAAGTCTGCCGGGCTTCGGGGGCTACACCTTC. Its protein is CASSQDLSSLPGFGGYTF.

The chain recombines TRBV6-1 with TRBJ2-7, with a possible D match to TRBD2 (5 bases). The germline V gene encodes CDR1 MNHNS and CDR2 SASEGT. Trimming pared 6 bases from V and 2 bases from J, leaving 11 bases between. The CDR3 sequence is 13 residues long. The CDR3 reads CASSREGPYEQYF. For the CDR3, the DNA is TGTGCCAGCAGCCGCGAGGGCCCCTACGAGCAGTACTTC.

The chain combines TRBV28 with TRBJ2-3; D uncertain. In germline, CDR1 is MDHEN, CDR2 SYDVKM. Trimming shortened V by 8 bases and J by 1 base, and 10 bases separated the two germline ends. This CDR3 has 13 residues. The CDR3 region is CASAPRGTDTQYF. For the CDR3, the DNA is TGTGCCAGCGCCCCTAGGGGCACAGATACGCAGTATTTT.

The V and J genes are TRBV12-3 or TRBV12-4 and TRBJ1-2; a possible D gene is TRBD1 (5 bases). V was pared by 6 bases and J by 6 bases, with 14 bases between. CDR3 length equals 13 residues. The CDR3 loop is CASRSDLTDGYTF. DNA of the CDR3: TGTGCCAGCAGATCCGACTTGACAGATGGCTACACCTTC.

This clonotype has a handful of counts. This chain connects TRBV12-3 or TRBV12-4 to TRBJ1-1; D gene unclear. This CDR3 has 14 amino acids. Trimming left V 1 base short and J 3 bases short, with 9 bases between. CDR3 amino acids: CASSLGSGYTEAFF. CDR3 DNA sequence: TGTGCCAGCAGTTTAGGGTCTGGGTACACTGAAGCTTTCTTT.

This chain links TRBV9 with TRBJ2-2, with D possibly TRBD2 on 6 matching bases. V was trimmed by 0 bases and J by 7 bases, leaving 10 bases between them. The CDR3 has 14 amino acids. CDR1 and CDR2 from the germline V gene are SGDLS and YYNGEE. The CDR3: CASSVAKGGGELFF. The DNA for the CDR3 is TGTGCCAGCAGCGTAGCTAAGGGAGGCGGGGAGCTGTTTTTT.

This clonotype was recorded many times. This chain uses TRBV30 with TRBJ1-3; D is ambiguous. Trimming shortened V by 0 bases and J by 0 bases, and 6 bases separated the two germline ends. The CDR3 runs to 14 residues. CDR1 is GTSNPN and CDR2 is SVGIG in the germline V gene (reference sequence). CDR3 loop: CAWSVLGSGNTIYF. The CDR3 coding sequence is TGTGCCTGGAGTGTACTTGGCTCTGGAAACACCATATATTTT.